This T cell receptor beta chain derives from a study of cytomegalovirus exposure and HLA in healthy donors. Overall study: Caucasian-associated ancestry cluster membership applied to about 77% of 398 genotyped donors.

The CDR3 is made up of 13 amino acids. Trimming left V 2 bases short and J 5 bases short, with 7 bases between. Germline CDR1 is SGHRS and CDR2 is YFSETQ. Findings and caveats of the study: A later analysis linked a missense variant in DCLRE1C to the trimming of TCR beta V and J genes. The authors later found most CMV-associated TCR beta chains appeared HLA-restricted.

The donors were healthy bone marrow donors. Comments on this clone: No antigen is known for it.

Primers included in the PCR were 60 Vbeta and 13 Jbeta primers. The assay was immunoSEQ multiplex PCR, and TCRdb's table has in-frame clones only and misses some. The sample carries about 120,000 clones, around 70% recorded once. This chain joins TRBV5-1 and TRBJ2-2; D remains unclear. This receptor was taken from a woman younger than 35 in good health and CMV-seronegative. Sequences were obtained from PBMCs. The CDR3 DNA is TGCGCCAGCAGCTTAACCCAGACCGGGGAGCTGTTTTTT. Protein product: CASSLTQTGELFF.